Below are 5 T cell receptor beta chains sequenced from a single sample in a study of blood T cell repertoires in COVID-19. Sequenced by immunoSEQ multiplex PCR; TCRdb stores in-frame clones only, minus some. Of 70,000 to 80,000 clones detected, around four fifths appear once; the ten largest clones hold approximately 10%. Input material: peripheral blood. These TCRs come from a human donor in a cohort sampled during active COVID-19.

The chain couples TRBV19 to TRBJ2-1; TRBD1 matches 7 bases. V trimming: 6 bases; J trimming: 4 bases; junction bases outside the gene matches: 9. Germline values: CDR1 LNHDA, CDR2 SQIVND (reference sequence). The CDR3 totals 15 residues. The DNA for the CDR3 is TGTGCCAGTAGGACCACAGGGGCAGGGTACAATGAGCAGTTCTTC. This gives the protein CASRTTGAGYNEQFF.

The rearrangement uses TRBV7-2 and TRBJ2-1, with 8 bases that match TRBD1. This CDR3 is built from 15 residues. V lost 4 bases to trimming and J lost 2 bases; unmatched junction nucleotides: 4. Germline V gene sequence: CDR1 SGHTA, CDR2 FQGNSA. In DNA, the CDR3 is TGTGCCAGCAGCTCCGACAGGGGCACCTACAATGAGCAGTTCTTC. Translation: CASSSDRGTYNEQFF.

The gene calls are TRBV10-3 and TRBJ1-1; 10 nucleotides match TRBD1. V lost 6 bases and J lost 5; bases outside the gene matches: 3. The CDR3 totals 13 residues. CDR1 is ENHRY, CDR2 SYGVKD, per germline. Here the CDR3 DNA reads TGTGCCATCAGGGCGGACAGGGGGACTGAAGCTTTCTTT. Amino acids: CAIRADRGTEAFF.

This chain connects TRBV19 to TRBJ1-2, with D possibly TRBD1 on 5 matching bases. Germline V gene lookup returns CDR1 LNHDA and CDR2 SQIVND (reference sequence). Trimming took off 3 bases at V and 4 bases at J, with 15 bases between the two ends. This CDR3 is built from 15 residues. The CDR3 DNA follows: TGTGCCAGTAGTATCCCCAACGACAGACTCTATGGCTACACCTTC. This translates into CASSIPNDRLYGYTF.

This clone was found once. The chain links TRBV6-5 to TRBJ2-7; the match to TRBD1 covers 10 bases. The V segment lost 11 bases and the J segment 5 bases; nucleotides outside the gene matches: 15. In germline, CDR1 is MNHEY, CDR2 SVGAGI. The CDR3 loop spans 15 amino acids. The CDR3 region is CAVNARDRGVNEQYF. DNA for the CDR3: TGTGCCGTAAACGCCAGGGACAGGGGAGTCAACGAGCAGTACTTC.